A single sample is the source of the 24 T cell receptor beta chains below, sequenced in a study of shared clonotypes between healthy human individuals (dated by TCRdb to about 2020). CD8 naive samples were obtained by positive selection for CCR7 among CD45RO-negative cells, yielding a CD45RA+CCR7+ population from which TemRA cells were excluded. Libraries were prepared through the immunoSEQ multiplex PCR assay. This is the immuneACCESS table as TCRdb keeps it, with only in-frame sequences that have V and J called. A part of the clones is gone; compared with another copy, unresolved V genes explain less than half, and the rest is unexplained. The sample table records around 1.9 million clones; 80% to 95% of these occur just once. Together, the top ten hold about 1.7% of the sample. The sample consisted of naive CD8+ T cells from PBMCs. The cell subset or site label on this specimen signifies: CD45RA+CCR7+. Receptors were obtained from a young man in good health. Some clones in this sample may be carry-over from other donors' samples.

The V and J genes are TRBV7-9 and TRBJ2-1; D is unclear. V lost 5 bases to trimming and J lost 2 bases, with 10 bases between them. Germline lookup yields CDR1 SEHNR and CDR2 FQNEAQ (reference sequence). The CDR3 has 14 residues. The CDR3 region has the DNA TGTGCCAGCAGCATAGGGCCCCCCTACAATGAGCAGTTCTTC. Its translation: CASSIGPPYNEQFF.

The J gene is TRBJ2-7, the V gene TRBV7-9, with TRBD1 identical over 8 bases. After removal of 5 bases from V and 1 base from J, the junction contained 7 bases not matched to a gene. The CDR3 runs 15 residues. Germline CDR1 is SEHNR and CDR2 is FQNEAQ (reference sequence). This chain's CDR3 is CASSPLDRASYEQYF. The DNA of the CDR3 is TGTGCCAGCAGCCCGTTGGACAGGGCTTCCTACGAGCAGTACTTC.

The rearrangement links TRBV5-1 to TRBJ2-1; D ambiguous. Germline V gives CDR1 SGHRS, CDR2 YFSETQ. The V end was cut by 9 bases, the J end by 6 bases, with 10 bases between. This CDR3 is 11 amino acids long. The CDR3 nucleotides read TGCGCCACATCGGTGGGCAATGAGCAGTTCTTC. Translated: CATSVGNEQFF.

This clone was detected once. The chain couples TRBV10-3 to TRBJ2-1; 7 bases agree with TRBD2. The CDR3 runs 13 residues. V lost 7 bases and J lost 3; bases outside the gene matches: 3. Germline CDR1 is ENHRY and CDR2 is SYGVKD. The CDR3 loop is CAIKAGDYNEQFF. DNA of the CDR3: TGTGCCATCAAGGCGGGAGACTACAATGAGCAGTTCTTC.

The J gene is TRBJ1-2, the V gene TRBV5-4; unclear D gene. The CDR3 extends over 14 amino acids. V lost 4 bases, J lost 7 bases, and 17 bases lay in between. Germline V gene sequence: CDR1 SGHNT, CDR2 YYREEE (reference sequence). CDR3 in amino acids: CASSQQSRSFGYTF. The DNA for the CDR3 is TGTGCCAGCAGCCAACAGTCCCGGTCTTTTGGCTACACCTTC.

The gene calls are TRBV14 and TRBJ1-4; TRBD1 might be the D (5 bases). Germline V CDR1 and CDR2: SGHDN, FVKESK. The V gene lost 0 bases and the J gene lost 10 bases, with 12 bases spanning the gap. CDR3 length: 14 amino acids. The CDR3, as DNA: TGTGCCAGCAGCCAAGAGGGACCGTTCGTAAAACTGTTTTTT. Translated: CASSQEGPFVKLFF. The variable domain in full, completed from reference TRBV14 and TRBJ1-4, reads EAGVTQFPSHSVIEKGQTVTLRCDPISGHDNLYWYRRVMGKEIKFLLHFVKESKQDESGMPNNRFLAERTGGTYSTLKVQPAELEDSGVYFCASSQEGPFVKLFFGSGTQLSVL.

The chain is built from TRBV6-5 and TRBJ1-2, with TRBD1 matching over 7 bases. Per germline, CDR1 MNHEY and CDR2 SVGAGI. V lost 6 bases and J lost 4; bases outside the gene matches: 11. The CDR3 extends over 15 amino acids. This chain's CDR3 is CASRDRDSLFYGYTF. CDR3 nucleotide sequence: TGTGCCAGCAGGGACCGGGACAGCCTATTCTATGGCTACACCTTC.

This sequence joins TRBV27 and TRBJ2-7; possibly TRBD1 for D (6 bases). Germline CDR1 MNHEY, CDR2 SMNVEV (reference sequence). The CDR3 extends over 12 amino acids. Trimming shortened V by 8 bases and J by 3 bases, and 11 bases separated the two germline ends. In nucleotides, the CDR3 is TGTGCCAGCCGACAGGAAAGCTACGAGCAGTACTTC. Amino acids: CASRQESYEQYF.

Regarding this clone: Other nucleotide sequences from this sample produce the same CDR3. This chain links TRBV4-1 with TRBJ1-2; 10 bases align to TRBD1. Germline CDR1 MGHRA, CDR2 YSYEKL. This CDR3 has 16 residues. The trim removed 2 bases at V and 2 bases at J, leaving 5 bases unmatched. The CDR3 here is CASSQTPGQGNYGYTF. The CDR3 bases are TGCGCCAGCAGCCAAACCCCGGGACAGGGGAACTATGGCTACACCTTC.

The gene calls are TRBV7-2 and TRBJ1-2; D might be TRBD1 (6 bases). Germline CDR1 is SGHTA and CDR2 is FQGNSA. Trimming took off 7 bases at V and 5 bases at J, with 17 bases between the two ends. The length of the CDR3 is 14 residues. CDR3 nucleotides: TGTGCCAGCACCTCAAGGGGAGGGGGGTATGGCTACACCTTC. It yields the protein CASTSRGGGYGYTF. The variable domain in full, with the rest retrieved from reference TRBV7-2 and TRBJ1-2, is GAGVSQSPSNKVTEKGKDVELRCDPISGHTALYWYRQSLGQGLEFLIYFQGNSAPDKSGLPSDRFSAERTGGSVSTLTIQRTQQEDSAVYLCASTSRGGGYGYTFGSGTRLTVV.

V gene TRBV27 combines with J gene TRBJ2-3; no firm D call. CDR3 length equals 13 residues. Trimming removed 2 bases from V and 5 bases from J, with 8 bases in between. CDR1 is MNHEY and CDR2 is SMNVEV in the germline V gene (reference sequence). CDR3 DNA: TGTGCCAGCAGTTTAGGTTACATAGATACGCAGTATTTT. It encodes CASSLGYIDTQYF.

CDR3 region: CASSLRLAGGQYF. The CDR3 DNA follows: TGTGCCAGCAGCCTCCGACTAGCGGGAGGGCAGTACTTC. The rearrangement links TRBV7-2 to TRBJ2-7, with 13 bases that match TRBD2. The CDR3 runs to 13 residues. The germline CDR1 and CDR2 sequences are SGHTA and FQGNSA. The trim removed 5 bases at V and 9 bases at J, leaving 4 bases unmatched.

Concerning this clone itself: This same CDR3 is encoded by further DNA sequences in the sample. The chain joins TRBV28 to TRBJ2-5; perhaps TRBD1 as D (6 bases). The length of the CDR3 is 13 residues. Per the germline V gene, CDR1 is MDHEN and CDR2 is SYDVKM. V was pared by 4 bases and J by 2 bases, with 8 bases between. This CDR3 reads CASSWTEQETQYF. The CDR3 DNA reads TGTGCCAGCAGTTGGACAGAACAAGAGACCCAGTACTTC.

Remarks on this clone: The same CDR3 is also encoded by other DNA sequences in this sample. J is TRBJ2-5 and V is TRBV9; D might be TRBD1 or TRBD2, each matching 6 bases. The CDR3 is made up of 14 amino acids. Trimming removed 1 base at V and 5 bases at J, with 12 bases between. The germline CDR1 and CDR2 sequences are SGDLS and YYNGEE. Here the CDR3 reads CASSVSGGQETQYF. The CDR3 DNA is TGTGCCAGCAGCGTAAGTGGGGGGCAGGAGACCCAGTACTTC.

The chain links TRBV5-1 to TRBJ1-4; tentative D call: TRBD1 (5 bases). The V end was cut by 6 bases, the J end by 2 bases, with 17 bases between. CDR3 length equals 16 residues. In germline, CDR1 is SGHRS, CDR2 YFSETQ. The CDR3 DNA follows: TGCGCCAGCACCGAGGAAGGGGTGACGACTAATGAAAAACTGTTTTTT. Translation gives CASTEEGVTTNEKLFF.

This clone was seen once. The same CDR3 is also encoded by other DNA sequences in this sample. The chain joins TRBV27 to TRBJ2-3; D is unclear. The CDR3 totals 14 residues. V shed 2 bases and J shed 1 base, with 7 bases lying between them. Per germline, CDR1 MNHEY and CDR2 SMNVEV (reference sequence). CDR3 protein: CASSLLGGTDTQYF. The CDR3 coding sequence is TGTGCCAGCAGTTTACTCGGCGGCACAGATACGCAGTATTTT.

The CDR3 region has the DNA TGTGCCAGCAGTGCAGGGGTGGGTCAGCCCCAGCATTTT. Its protein is CASSAGVGQPQHF. This chain connects TRBV6-1 to TRBJ1-5; D possibly corresponds to TRBD1 (6 bases). The ends were cut back, 4 bases at V and 6 bases at J, with 10 bases in the middle. The CDR3 has 13 amino acids. Germline loops: CDR1 MNHNS, CDR2 SASEGT.

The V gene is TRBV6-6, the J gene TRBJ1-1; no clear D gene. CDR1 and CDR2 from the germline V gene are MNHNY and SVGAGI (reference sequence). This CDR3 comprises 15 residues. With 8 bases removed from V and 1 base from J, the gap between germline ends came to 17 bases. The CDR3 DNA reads TGTGCCAGCTGTCAAGGGAGGTGGGGGAACACTGAAGCTTTCTTT. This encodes CASCQGRWGNTEAFF.

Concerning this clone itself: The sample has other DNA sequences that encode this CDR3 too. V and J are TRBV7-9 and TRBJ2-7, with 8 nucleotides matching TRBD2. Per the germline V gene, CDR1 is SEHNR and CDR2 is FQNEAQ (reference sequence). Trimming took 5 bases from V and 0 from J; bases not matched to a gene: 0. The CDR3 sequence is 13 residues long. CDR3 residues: CASSSGSSYEQYF. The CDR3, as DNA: TGTGCCAGCAGCAGCGGGAGCTCCTACGAGCAGTACTTC.

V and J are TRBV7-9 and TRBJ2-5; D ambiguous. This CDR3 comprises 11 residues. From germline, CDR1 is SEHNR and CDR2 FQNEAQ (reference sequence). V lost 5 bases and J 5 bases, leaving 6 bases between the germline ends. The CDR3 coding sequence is TGTGCCAGCAGCCCCCCGGAGACCCAGTACTTC. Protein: CASSPPETQYF.

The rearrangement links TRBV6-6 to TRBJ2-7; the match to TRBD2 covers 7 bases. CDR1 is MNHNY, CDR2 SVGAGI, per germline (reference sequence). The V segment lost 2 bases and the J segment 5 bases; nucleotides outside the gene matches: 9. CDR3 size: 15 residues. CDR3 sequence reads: CASSYVGGSAHEQYF. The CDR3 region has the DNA TGTGCCAGCAGTTACGTCGGCGGGAGTGCCCACGAGCAGTACTTC.

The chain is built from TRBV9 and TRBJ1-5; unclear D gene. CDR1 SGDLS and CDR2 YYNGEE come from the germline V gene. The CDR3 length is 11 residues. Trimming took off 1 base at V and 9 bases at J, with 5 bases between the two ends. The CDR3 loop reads CASSVRRPQHF. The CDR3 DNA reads TGTGCCAGCAGCGTACGGAGGCCCCAGCATTTT.

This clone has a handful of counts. This CDR3 is CASSGTGDQPQHF. For the CDR3, the DNA is TGCGCCAGCAGCGGGACAGGGGATCAGCCCCAGCATTTT. J is TRBJ1-5 and V is TRBV4-1; 10 nucleotides line up with TRBD1. The CDR3 extends over 13 amino acids. Germline loops: CDR1 MGHRA, CDR2 YSYEKL. The trim removed 5 bases at V and 5 bases at J, leaving 0 bases unmatched.

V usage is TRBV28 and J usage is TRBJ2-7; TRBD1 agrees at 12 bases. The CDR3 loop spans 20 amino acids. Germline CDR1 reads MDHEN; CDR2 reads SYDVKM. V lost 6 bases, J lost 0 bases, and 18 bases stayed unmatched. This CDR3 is CASSRLGQGAQAGYSYEQYF. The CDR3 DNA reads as TGTGCCAGCAGCCGACTGGGACAGGGGGCTCAAGCGGGTTACTCCTACGAGCAGTACTTC.